The TCR beta chain under discussion was sequenced for a study of blood T cell repertoires in COVID-19. At the level of the study: Symptom resolution, clearance, or two negative PCRs marked donors in Cohort 3 as recovered. There were acute and convalescent COVID-19 samples, and they came from the United States, Italy and Spain. PBMCs, B-cell-depleted T cells, or T cells were the source of the cDNA or gDNA that made up the material.

V was pared by 10 bases and J by 7 bases, with 13 bases between. CDR1 and CDR2 (germline): ENHRY, SYGVKD. The CDR3 is 12 residues long. Generated by immunoSEQ multiplex PCR, the TCRdb table keeps only in-frame clones and is missing some. The repertoire holds roughly 340,000 clones, with 80% to 90% as singletons. The receptor was isolated from a middle-aged man in a cohort exposed to, infected with or recovered from COVID-19 (not recorded which). The J gene is TRBJ2-2, the V gene TRBV10-3, with D unclear. The sequencing input was PBMCs or T cells enriched from blood (not recorded which). CDR3 in amino acids: CANGIRLGELFF. The CDR3 bases are TGTGCCAACGGTATCAGACTCGGGGAGCTGTTTTTT.